Below are 22 T cell receptor beta chains sequenced from a single sample in a study of control samples from healthy donors and cancer patients. The protocol was immunoSEQ multiplex PCR, while the TCRdb copy is restricted to in-frame clones and leaves out a portion. Among under 80,000 clones listed, roughly 94% were seen once. Sequencing was performed on blood. Source of these receptors: a woman between 40 and 55 years old in good health.

This chain uses TRBV24-1 with TRBJ1-5, with TRBD1 matching 7 bases. CDR1 and CDR2 from the germline V gene are KGHDR and SFDVKD. With V trimmed by 4 bases and J by 6 bases, 5 bases remained unmatched. CDR3 length equals 14 residues. CDR3 DNA sequence: TGTGCCACCAGTGAAAGGACAGGCAGTCAGCCCCAGCATTTT. Translated: CATSERTGSQPQHF.

This clone appeared a few times. V gene TRBV12-3 or TRBV12-4 combines with J gene TRBJ1-2; D ambiguous. Trimming stripped 6 bases from V and 3 bases from J, with 11 bases between. The CDR3 is 13 amino acids. The CDR3 region is CASSPTEYYGYTF. The CDR3 DNA is TGTGCCAGCAGCCCCACAGAATACTATGGCTACACCTTC.

This sequence joins TRBV27 and TRBJ2-1; 9 bases align to TRBD2. V lost 3 bases, J lost 6 bases, and 6 bases stayed unmatched. The germline gives CDR1 MNHEY, CDR2 SMNVEV (reference sequence). The CDR3 is 15 residues long. The CDR3, as DNA: TGTGCCAGCAGTTTTGGTCTAGCGGGGTTCAATGAGCAGTTCTTC. Translated, it gives CASSFGLAGFNEQFF.

The J gene is TRBJ2-3, the V gene TRBV7-2; 10 nucleotides agree with TRBD2. Germline V gene data show CDR1 as SGHTA and CDR2 as FQGNSA. This CDR3 is 16 amino acids long. The junction had 6 bases not matched to a gene; V was cut back by 4 bases and J by 2 bases. CDR3 DNA: TGTGCCAGCAGCTACGGGACTAGCGTACTCACAGATACGCAGTATTTT. Translated: CASSYGTSVLTDTQYF.

The chain couples TRBV10-1 to TRBJ1-2, with 8 bases fitting TRBD1. Germline V gives CDR1 WNHNN, CDR2 SYGVQD (reference sequence). CDR3 length: 17 residues. The V gene end was trimmed by 3 bases and the J gene end by 7 bases; junction bases not matched to a gene: 16. The CDR3 DNA reads as TGCGCCAGCAGTGACTTCTCGCCCGGACAGGGTTATTTTGGCTACACCTTC. It codes for CASSDFSPGQGYFGYTF.

V is TRBV19 and J is TRBJ1-2, with D possibly being TRBD1 (6 bases). V was clipped by 5 bases and J by 8 bases, with 21 bases between them. The CDR3 loop spans 15 amino acids. CDR1 and CDR2 (germline): LNHDA, SQIVND (reference sequence). The CDR3 sequence: CASSASMGAPGGYTF. The CDR3 region has the DNA TGTGCCAGTAGTGCGTCCATGGGGGCCCCGGGCGGCTACACCTTC.

This clone was seen more than once but under ten times. The V and J genes are TRBV29-1 and TRBJ2-3, with D perhaps TRBD2 (7 bases). The CDR3 is 14 residues long. From germline, CDR1 is SQVTM and CDR2 ANQGSEA. V was cut by 4 bases and J by 10 bases, with 21 bases left in between. The CDR3 region has the DNA TGCAGCGTTGGACAGGACGCCGTGGGGGGGGCGCAGTATTTT. Its protein product is CSVGQDAVGGAQYF.

J is TRBJ1-6 and V is TRBV5-4; no firm D call. The V gene lost 0 bases and the J gene lost 9 bases, with 13 bases spanning the gap. Looked up from germline, CDR1 is SGHNT and CDR2 is YYREEE (reference sequence). This CDR3 is 15 amino acids long. The CDR3 spells CASSLGGTHLSPLHF. DNA for the CDR3: TGTGCCAGCAGCTTGGGTGGCACCCATCTTTCACCCCTCCACTTT.

The rearrangement joins TRBV9 to TRBJ2-1; TRBD2 aligns across 7 bases. The CDR3 has 16 amino acids. Germline CDR1 reads SGDLS; CDR2 reads YYNGEE. J gave up 9 bases and V 3 bases, and 15 bases lay outside the gene matches. This chain's CDR3 is CASSDVAGHLQSEQFF. The CDR3 DNA sequence: TGTGCCAGCAGCGATGTAGCGGGCCACCTTCAGTCTGAGCAGTTCTTC.

The gene calls are TRBV30 and TRBJ1-4; unclear D gene. V was cut by 2 bases and J by 5 bases, with 15 bases left in between. In germline, CDR1 is GTSNPN, CDR2 SVGIG (reference sequence). This CDR3 is built from 15 residues. The CDR3 sequence: CAWSFLNRANEKLFF. The CDR3, as DNA: TGTGCCTGGAGTTTCCTGAACAGAGCAAATGAAAAACTGTTTTTT.

The CDR3 is CASSLRPGIGPQHF. The CDR3 nucleotides read TGTGCCAGCAGCCTAAGACCGGGAATAGGGCCCCAGCATTTT. The J gene is TRBJ1-5, the V gene TRBV28, with no clear D. Trimming left V 6 bases short and J 9 bases short, with 18 bases between. This CDR3 is built from 14 residues. Per the germline V gene, CDR1 is MDHEN and CDR2 is SYDVKM.

The chain employs TRBV7-9 and TRBJ1-6, with unresolved D. The CDR3 totals 15 residues. Trimming removed 1 base at V and 11 bases at J, with 15 bases between. The germline CDR1 and CDR2 sequences are SEHNR and FQNEAQ (reference sequence). The CDR3 loop reads CASSLGEAGRAPLHF. CDR3 DNA: TGTGCCAGCAGCTTAGGCGAGGCAGGAAGGGCACCCCTCCACTTT.

This sequence joins TRBV19 and TRBJ1-1; the D gene is possibly TRBD1 (6 bases). The length of the CDR3 is 14 residues. CDR1 LNHDA and CDR2 SQIVND come from the germline V gene (reference sequence). V lost 8 bases to trimming and J lost 5 bases, with 18 bases between them. CDR3 nucleotide sequence: TGTGCCAGTGCCCCGGTGGGGGCAGGAACTGAAGCTTTCTTT. Encoded protein: CASAPVGAGTEAFF. The full variable domain, in which reference TRBV19 and TRBJ1-1 provide the parts outside the CDR3, is DGGITQSPKYLFRKEGQNVTLSCEQNLNHDAMYWYRQDPGQGLRLIYYSQIVNDFQKGDIAEGYSVSREKKESFPLTVTSAQKNPTAFYLCASAPVGAGTEAFFGQGTRLTVV.

The table lists this clone with a count of one. The same CDR3 is also encoded by other DNA sequences in this sample. The chain links TRBV9 to TRBJ1-2; TRBD1 is a possible D gene (5 bases). V was clipped by 1 base and J by 8 bases, with 12 bases between them. CDR1 and CDR2 from the germline V gene are SGDLS and YYNGEE. The CDR3 has 13 residues. The CDR3, as DNA: TGTGCCAGCAGCGTAAAAGGGGCGGGCGGCTACACCTTC. Amino acid sequence: CASSVKGAGGYTF.

Only one count was recorded for this clone. The chain employs TRBV2 and TRBJ2-2, with D possibly TRBD2 on 5 matching bases. V was clipped by 7 bases and J by 0 bases, with 9 bases between them. Germline lookup yields CDR1 SNHLY and CDR2 FYNNEI. The CDR3 is 14 amino acids. CDR3 DNA sequence: TGTGCCAGCACTCCACTAGCGAACACCGGGGAGCTGTTTTTT. Amino acids: CASTPLANTGELFF.

The chain employs TRBV10-3 and TRBJ1-2; 7 bases agree with TRBD1. With 4 bases clipped from V and 3 bases from J, the junction kept 5 bases outside the gene matches. The CDR3 covers 14 residues. Germline CDR1 reads ENHRY; CDR2 reads SYGVKD. CDR3 sequence: CAISGQGSDYGYTF. The CDR3 DNA reads as TGTGCCATCAGTGGACAGGGTTCAGACTATGGCTACACCTTC.

The V gene is TRBV2, the J gene TRBJ2-4, with a possible D match to TRBD2 (6 bases). The CDR3 extends over 13 amino acids. Trimming took off 9 bases at V and 6 bases at J, with 15 bases between the two ends. Germline V lookup: CDR1 SNHLY, CDR2 FYNNEI. The CDR3 DNA reads as TGTGCCAGACGGGGCGGGGACGGAAACATTCAGTACTTC. It specifies CARRGGDGNIQYF.

The rearrangement uses TRBV15 and TRBJ2-6; D not certain. This CDR3 has 11 residues. The germline V gene encodes CDR1 LNHNV and CDR2 YYDKDF (reference sequence). The V end lost 3 bases, the J end lost 6 bases, and 0 bases lay between the germline ends. The CDR3 DNA follows: TGTGCCACCAGCAGGGCCAACGTCCTGACTTTC. Its translation is CATSRANVLTF.

The CDR3 here is CASSVSQGYSPLHF. The CDR3 DNA reads TGTGCCAGCAGTGTCTCTCAGGGGTATTCACCCCTCCACTTT. The V call is TRBV25-1, the J call TRBJ1-6; the D gene is possibly TRBD1 (6 bases). The germline CDR1 and CDR2 sequences are MGHDK and SYGVNS. The CDR3 length is 14 residues. V was shortened by 4 bases and J by 8 bases, with 12 bases between the two germline ends.

This chain joins TRBV24-1 and TRBJ2-2; D may be TRBD1 (6 bases). The germline V and J ends were trimmed by 3 bases and 2 bases, with 12 bases remaining between them. Germline V gene lookup returns CDR1 KGHDR and CDR2 SFDVKD. There are 16 residues in the CDR3. The CDR3 bases are TGTGCCACCAGTGATGTGGGCAGGGGAAACACCGGGGAGCTGTTTTTT. Protein sequence: CATSDVGRGNTGELFF.

The chain has TRBV15 and TRBJ1-3, with D unclear. Trimming cost V 0 bases and J 0 bases, with 6 bases left between them. Germline V gene sequence: CDR1 LNHNV, CDR2 YYDKDF (reference sequence). The CDR3 has 15 residues. The CDR3 reads CATSRDRHSGNTIYF. The CDR3 DNA reads as TGTGCCACCAGCAGAGATCGACACTCTGGAAACACCATATATTTT.

CDR3 nucleotide sequence: TGTGCTAGTGCCTTAGGGGGACAGGGGAGTCCCGGGGAGCTGTTTTTT. It specifies CASALGGQGSPGELFF. This chain joins TRBV12-5 and TRBJ2-2; 10 nucleotides line up with TRBD1. This CDR3 region has 16 residues. CDR1 and CDR2 (germline): LGHNT, FRNRAP. Trimming at V came to 7 bases and at J to 6 bases, leaving 11 bases not matched to a gene.